This T cell receptor beta chain derives from a study of cytomegalovirus exposure and HLA in healthy donors. Study-level results: For most TCR sequences rarity was the rule, although some public TCRs occurred in many donors. Researchers counted approximately 160 TCR beta chains as cytomegalovirus-associated.

TCRdb's table, derived via immunoSEQ multiplex PCR, lists solely in-frame clones and lacks some. The profile shows some 340,000 clones, approximately 90% of them singletons. As to this clone: The antigen remains undetermined.

The V gene lost 0 bases and the J gene lost 1 base, with 12 bases spanning the gap. Germline V CDR1 and CDR2: SGDLS, YYNGEE. CDR3 length: 16 residues. This receptor was identified in a woman aged 30 to 39 in good health and CMV-seropositive. Sequenced sample: PBMCs. This chain links TRBV9 with TRBJ2-3, with TRBD2 as a possible D gene (6 bases). The CDR3 DNA is TGTGCCAGCAGCGTAGTGGGCGGGGCCCGCACAGATACGCAGTATTTT. This sequence encodes CASSVVGGARTDTQYF.